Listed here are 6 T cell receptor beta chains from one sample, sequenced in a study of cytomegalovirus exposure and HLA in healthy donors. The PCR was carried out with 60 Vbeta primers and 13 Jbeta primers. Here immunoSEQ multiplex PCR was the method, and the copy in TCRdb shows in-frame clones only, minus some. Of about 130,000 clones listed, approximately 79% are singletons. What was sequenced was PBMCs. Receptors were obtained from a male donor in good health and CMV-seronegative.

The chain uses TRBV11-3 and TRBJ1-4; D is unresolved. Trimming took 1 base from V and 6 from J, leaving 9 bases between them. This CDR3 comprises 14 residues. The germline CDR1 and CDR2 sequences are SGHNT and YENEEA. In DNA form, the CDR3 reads TGTGCCAGCAGCTTAGGGGGTAGCGATGAAAAACTGTTTTTT. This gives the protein CASSLGGSDEKLFF.

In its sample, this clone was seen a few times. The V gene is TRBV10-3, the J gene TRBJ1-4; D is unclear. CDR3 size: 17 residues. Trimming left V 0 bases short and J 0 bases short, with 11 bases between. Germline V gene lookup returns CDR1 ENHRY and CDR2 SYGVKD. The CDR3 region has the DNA TGTGCCATCAGTGAGTCGAACAGACATACAACTAATGAAAAACTGTTTTTT. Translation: CAISESNRHTTNEKLFF.

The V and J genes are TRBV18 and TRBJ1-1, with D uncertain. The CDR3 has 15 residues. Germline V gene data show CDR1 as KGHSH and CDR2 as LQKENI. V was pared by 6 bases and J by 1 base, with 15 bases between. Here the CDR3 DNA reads TGTGCCAGCTCGCTCGTCCTGACTGGGAACACTGAAGCTTTCTTT. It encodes CASSLVLTGNTEAFF. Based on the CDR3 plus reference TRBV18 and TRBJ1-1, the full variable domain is NAGVMQNPRHLVRRRGQEARLRCSPMKGHSHVYWYRQLPEEGLKFMVYLQKENIIDESGMPKERFSAEFPKEGPSILRIQQVVRGDSAAYFCASSLVLTGNTEAFFGQGTRLTVV.

CDR3 DNA: TGCGCCAGCAGCCAAGATGTGGACAGGGGAACGGGCACAGATACGCAGTATTTT. It translates to CASSQDVDRGTGTDTQYF. This chain joins TRBV4-3 and TRBJ2-3; 9 bases map to TRBD1. The CDR3 loop spans 18 amino acids. The junction had 8 bases not matched to a gene; V was cut back by 0 bases and J by 1 base. Germline CDR1 reads LGHNA; CDR2 reads YSLEER.

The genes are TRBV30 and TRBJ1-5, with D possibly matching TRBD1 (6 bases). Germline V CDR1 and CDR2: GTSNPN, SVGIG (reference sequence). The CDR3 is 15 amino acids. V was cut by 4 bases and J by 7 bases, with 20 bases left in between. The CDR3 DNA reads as TGTGCCTGGACCGCACGGGGGGGGGCTGGGCAGCCCCAGCATTTT. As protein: CAWTARGGAGQPQHF.

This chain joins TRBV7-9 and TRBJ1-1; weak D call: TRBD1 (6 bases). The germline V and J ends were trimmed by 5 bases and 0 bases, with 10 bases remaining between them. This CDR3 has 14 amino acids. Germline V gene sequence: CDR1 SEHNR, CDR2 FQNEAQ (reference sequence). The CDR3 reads CASSATGLNTEAFF. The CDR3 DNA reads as TGTGCCAGCAGCGCGACAGGCTTGAACACTGAAGCTTTCTTT.